The T cell receptor (beta chain) described here comes from a study of T cell repertoires in cytomegalovirus infection. Study overall: It can be stated that public TCR beta signatures indicated CMV infection as well as a matching HLA type.

The V and J ends lost 3 bases and 4 bases respectively, with 17 bases between them. The CDR3 totals 16 residues. Germline loops: CDR1 MDHEN, CDR2 SYDVKM. MiXCR, applied by TCRdb to the reads, yields one record per CDR3 protein. This repertoire shows some 180,000 distinct CDR3 sequences, more than 9% found once; its top ten account for about 5%. Study-wide results and caveats: The ex vivo response was dominated by HLA-C-restricted CMV-specific TCR beta clonotypes. CMV carriers having the relevant HLA were flagged by cumulative public TCR beta family frequency.

Only a few counts were recorded for this clonotype. The antigen remains undetermined. V and J are TRBV28 and TRBJ2-3, with TRBD2 as a possible D gene (6 bases). Sample: PBMCs. The TCR was taken from a human donor in good health (CMV status not recorded). Some clones in this sample may be carry-over from other donors' samples. DNA of the CDR3: TGTGCCAGCAGTTTCCCGGCCCAGCGGGCGGCAGATACGCAGTATTTT. It encodes CASSFPAQRAADTQYF.